This T cell receptor beta chain was documented in a study of blood T cell repertoires in COVID-19. Study background: Material from acute and convalescent COVID-19 was sourced from the United States, Italy and Spain. T cells, B-cell-depleted T cells, or PBMCs supplied cDNA or gDNA.

Per the authors' pipeline: Estimation of nucleated cell counts was performed using reference gene primer amplification. Using immunoSEQ multiplex PCR, the repertoire was profiled, and TCRdb retains in-frame clones only, with some absent. From that table come the V and J calls and clone size; the DNA was used to work out D and trimming. The sample contains about 84,000 clones, roughly 96% of which appear only once. Trimming stripped 5 bases from V and 2 bases from J, with 15 bases between. Germline V CDR1 and CDR2: LNHDA, SQIVND (reference sequence). The CDR3 is 15 amino acids. This clone occurred once.

Sequenced material: peripheral blood. V gene TRBV19 combines with J gene TRBJ1-1, with TRBD1 as a possible D gene (6 bases). This sequence was found in a human donor with active COVID-19. The donor label of this sample is uncertain. CDR3 bases: TGTGCCAGTAGTCCCCCCCCGACAGGCAACACTGAAGCTTTCTTT. Protein: CASSPPPTGNTEAFF.